These 23 T cell receptor beta chains were all obtained from the same sample, sequenced in a study of blood T cell repertoires in COVID-19. Repertoires were generated with immunoSEQ multiplex PCR, while TCRdb's copy carries only in-frame clones and drops some. The sample holds about 220,000 clones, roughly 84% seen once. The sample consisted of peripheral blood. The receptor source for this set is a woman of 80 years or more with acute or convalescent COVID-19.

The chain has TRBV7-3 and TRBJ1-1; D gene uncertain. The CDR3 runs 13 residues. Looked up from germline, CDR1 is SGHTA and CDR2 is FQGTGA. V was clipped by 3 bases and J by 1 base, with 6 bases between them. For the CDR3, the DNA is TGTGCCAGCAGCTTTTCAGGGAACACTGAAGCTTTCTTT. Encoded protein: CASSFSGNTEAFF.

This rearrangement joins TRBV7-9 to TRBJ1-5; 7 positions match TRBD1. J gave up 4 bases and V 1 base, and 7 bases lay outside the gene matches. Germline loops: CDR1 SEHNR, CDR2 FQNEAQ (reference sequence). The CDR3 spans 16 residues. CDR3: CASSLGDSRLNQPQHF. CDR3 coding DNA: TGTGCCAGCAGCTTAGGGGACAGTCGCCTTAATCAGCCCCAGCATTTT. The full variable domain, with the rest looked up from reference TRBV7-9 and TRBJ1-5, is DTGVSQNPRHKITKRGQNVTFRCDPISEHNRLYWYRQTLGQGPEFLTYFQNEAQLEKSRLLSDRFSAERPKGSFSTLEIQRTEQGDSAMYLCASSLGDSRLNQPQHFGDGTRLSIL.

The CDR3 reads CASSLARGGAAFF. CDR3 nucleotide sequence: TGTGCCAGCAGCTTAGCCCGGGGGGGGGCCGCTTTCTTT. This chain uses TRBV7-2 with TRBJ1-1; a weak D match, TRBD1 (6 bases). Trimming shortened V by 0 bases and J by 11 bases, and 13 bases separated the two germline ends. The CDR3 has 13 residues. Germline loops: CDR1 SGHTA, CDR2 FQGNSA.

This chain connects TRBV6-5 to TRBJ2-5, with TRBD2 matching over 7 bases. Trimming took 6 bases from V and 5 from J; bases not matched to a gene: 9. Germline values: CDR1 MNHEY, CDR2 SVGAGI. The CDR3 runs 14 residues. The CDR3 DNA reads as TGTGCCAGCAGGCCAGGACTAGGGGTCGAGACCCAGTACTTC. This gives the protein CASRPGLGVETQYF.

V and J are TRBV15 and TRBJ1-4; D unresolved. The germline gives CDR1 LNHNV, CDR2 YYDKDF (reference sequence). The CDR3 runs 15 residues. V was shortened by 3 bases and J by 0 bases, with 8 bases between the two germline ends. The CDR3 loop reads CATSRSTATNEKLFF. CDR3 nucleotide sequence: TGTGCCACCAGCAGGAGCACTGCAACTAATGAAAAACTGTTTTTT.

The rearrangement links TRBV19 to TRBJ1-5; TRBD1 matches 7 bases. The junction had 11 bases not matched to a gene; V was cut back by 5 bases and J by 7 bases. The CDR3 extends over 15 amino acids. Germline CDR1 reads LNHDA; CDR2 reads SQIVND (reference sequence). DNA for the CDR3: TGTGCCAGTAGTTCCCGGGACAGTGGATGGCAGCCCCAGCATTTT. This gives the protein CASSSRDSGWQPQHF.

Notes on this clone: One end of the junction varies from germline; a read error may be responsible. The chain joins TRBV7-7 to TRBJ2-3; the D gene is possibly TRBD2 (5 bases). This CDR3 comprises 14 residues. Per the germline V gene, CDR1 is SSHAT and CDR2 is FNYEAQ (reference sequence). Here the CDR3 DNA reads TGTGCTAGCAGCGAGGGAGCTAGCACAGATACGCAGTATTTT. Amino acid sequence: CASSEGASTDTQYF.

This clone was observed a few times. Other DNA variants within this sample encode the same CDR3. CDR3 protein: CASSLQGASTDTQYF. In DNA, the CDR3 is TGCGCCAGCAGCTTGCAGGGGGCAAGCACAGATACGCAGTATTTT. V is TRBV5-1 and J is TRBJ2-3; 8 bases align to TRBD1. CDR1 and CDR2 (germline): SGHRS, YFSETQ. The CDR3 has 15 residues. V lost 1 base to trimming and J lost 0 bases; unmatched junction nucleotides: 1.

The chain recombines TRBV30 with TRBJ1-2; possibly TRBD1 for D (6 bases). V gave up 3 bases and J gave up 2 bases, with 10 bases separating them. This CDR3 is built from 13 residues. CDR1 is GTSNPN, CDR2 SVGIG, per germline (reference sequence). The CDR3 sequence is CAWRQGTNYGYTF. The CDR3 region has the DNA TGTGCCTGGAGACAGGGCACGAACTATGGCTACACCTTC.

The chain is built from TRBV29-1 and TRBJ1-1, with 11 bases lining up with TRBD1. The V and J ends lost 1 base and 8 bases, in that order; junction bases with no gene match: 0. The germline CDR1 and CDR2 sequences are SQVTM and ANQGSEA. The CDR3 totals 12 residues. CDR3 bases: TGCAGCGTTGAAGGGACAGGGGGCGAAGCTTTCTTT. Translating it yields CSVEGTGGEAFF.

The chain recombines TRBV25-1 with TRBJ2-1; D is possibly TRBD1 (6 bases). With 6 bases removed from V and 4 bases from J, the gap between germline ends came to 13 bases. Germline CDR1 and CDR2: MGHDK and SYGVNS. The CDR3 totals 14 residues. CDR3 bases: TGTGCCAGCAGCGTCCCCGACAGGTACAATGAGCAGTTCTTC. Its translation is CASSVPDRYNEQFF.

The chain combines TRBV20-1 with TRBJ1-2, with 7 positions matching TRBD1. J gave up 8 bases and V 6 bases, and 6 bases lay outside the gene matches. CDR1 and CDR2 (germline): DFQATT, SNEGSKA (reference sequence). CDR3 length: 11 residues. The CDR3 loop is CSASTGSGYTF. Here the CDR3 DNA reads TGCAGTGCATCGACAGGGTCAGGCTACACCTTC.

This sequence joins TRBV3-1 (or the pseudogene TRBV3-2) and TRBJ1-5, with TRBD1 identical over 8 bases. The CDR3 runs to 16 residues. CDR1 is LGHDT and CDR2 is YNNKEL in the germline V gene (reference sequence). The junction had 9 bases not matched to a gene; V was cut back by 3 bases and J by 5 bases. In DNA form, the CDR3 reads TGTGCCAGCAGCCAGGGGAGGACAGGGATGGATCAGCCCCAGCATTTT. Encoded protein: CASSQGRTGMDQPQHF.

The chain employs TRBV7-2 and TRBJ1-5; 7 bases align to TRBD1. The ends lost 1 base at V and 1 base at J; junction bases unmatched: 1. The CDR3 loop spans 15 amino acids. The germline V gene has CDR1 SGHTA and CDR2 FQGNSA. CDR3 sequence (DNA): TGTGCCAGCAGCTTAGGGGGACAGAGCAATCAGCCCCAGCATTTT. Translated, it gives CASSLGGQSNQPQHF.

This clone was observed a handful of times. J is TRBJ2-2 and V is TRBV6-4, with 11 bases lining up with TRBD2. V lost 4 bases to trimming and J lost 4 bases; unmatched junction nucleotides: 2. The germline gives CDR1 MRHNA, CDR2 SNTAGT. The CDR3 length is 15 residues. The DNA of the CDR3 is TGTGCCAGCAGTGCGACTAGCGGGATCACCGGGGAGCTGTTTTTT. Translation gives CASSATSGITGELFF.

The chain combines TRBV6-5 with TRBJ1-4; 10 positions agree with TRBD1. V shed 6 bases and J 7 bases; nucleotides not matched to a gene: 5. The CDR3 is 14 residues long. Germline V gene lookup returns CDR1 MNHEY and CDR2 SVGAGI. The CDR3 region is CASSWDRGGEKLFF. The CDR3 DNA reads as TGTGCCAGCAGCTGGGACAGGGGAGGTGAAAAACTGTTTTTT.

The genes are TRBV6-5 and TRBJ1-1; no reliable D call. This CDR3 has 13 residues. Germline V gene data show CDR1 as MNHEY and CDR2 as SVGAGI. Deletions cut 6 bases from V and 4 bases from J, with 12 bases between. CDR3: CASRDLAGTEAFF. CDR3 DNA: TGTGCCAGCAGAGATCTAGCAGGCACTGAAGCTTTCTTT.

The rearrangement uses TRBV30 and TRBJ1-2; TRBD1 matches at 7 bases. The CDR3 extends over 15 amino acids. Germline V gives CDR1 GTSNPN, CDR2 SVGIG (reference sequence). The V gene end was trimmed by 0 bases and the J gene end by 4 bases; junction bases not matched to a gene: 8. CDR3 amino acids: CAWSVGTALGYGYTF. The CDR3 DNA reads as TGTGCCTGGAGTGTTGGGACAGCACTTGGCTATGGCTACACCTTC.

The chain has TRBV7-3 and TRBJ2-7; possibly TRBD2 for D (6 bases). This CDR3 has 14 amino acids. Germline values: CDR1 SGHTA, CDR2 FQGTGA. The V and J ends lost 4 bases and 3 bases respectively, with 13 bases between them. This CDR3 reads CASSSAGTDYEQYF. In nucleotides, the CDR3 is TGTGCCAGCAGCTCCGCCGGGACTGACTACGAGCAGTACTTC.

The chain uses TRBV7-2 and TRBJ1-2; D is possibly TRBD1 (6 bases). The CDR3 is 14 amino acids. The germline V gene has CDR1 SGHTA and CDR2 FQGNSA. V shed 3 bases and J shed 4 bases, with 12 bases lying between them. In DNA form, the CDR3 reads TGTGCCAGCAGCTTTGGCAGGGGTAGCTATGGCTACACCTTC. It is translated as CASSFGRGSYGYTF.

CDR3 nucleotide sequence: TGTGCCAGCAGACCAACCGGGGACAGGGTCTACGAGCAGTACTTC. This sequence encodes CASRPTGDRVYEQYF. The gene calls are TRBV6-5 and TRBJ2-7; 9 bases are shared with TRBD1. Germline CDR1 MNHEY, CDR2 SVGAGI. The CDR3 runs to 15 residues. V lost 6 bases, J lost 3 bases, and 9 bases stayed unmatched.

This clone has just one count. The rearrangement uses TRBV11-3 and TRBJ2-1, with 9 bases lining up with TRBD2. The ends lost 5 bases at V and 8 bases at J; junction bases unmatched: 4. Per germline, CDR1 SGHNT and CDR2 YENEEA. The CDR3 contains 13 residues. The CDR3 coding sequence is TGTGCCAGCAGCCGCGGGGGGGCCTATGAGCAGTTCTTC. Its protein product is CASSRGGAYEQFF.

The rearrangement joins TRBV28 to TRBJ1-2, with D tentatively TRBD1 (5 bases). The CDR3 loop spans 14 amino acids. CDR1 and CDR2 (germline): MDHEN, SYDVKM. V lost 2 bases and J lost 5, with 12 bases in between. Here the CDR3 reads CASSLGTGTYGYTF. The CDR3 nucleotides read TGTGCCAGCAGTTTAGGGACGGGGACTTATGGCTACACCTTC.